This T cell receptor beta chain was identified during a study of Ad26.COV2.S vaccination and SARS-CoV-2 variants. TCRdb's copy holds only in-frame clones and misses some; the assay was immunoSEQ multiplex PCR. This sample has about 180,000 clones, with around 88% found just once. This CDR3 region has 15 residues. The V end was cut by 4 bases, the J end by 3 bases, with 12 bases between. Germline V gives CDR1 MGHRA, CDR2 YSYEKL. The source of this sequence is a human donor who had recovered from COVID-19. The starting material was peripheral blood, obtained after recovery from COVID-19. The chain carries TRBV4-1 and TRBJ2-2, with D perhaps matching TRBD1 or TRBD2 (6 bases each). The CDR3 here is CASSRGASYTGELFF. DNA of the CDR3: TGCGCCAGCAGCCGGGGGGCAAGTTACACCGGGGAGCTGTTTTTT.